The clone carrying this T cell receptor beta chain appeared a few times. Its antigen is currently unknown. Sequence data for DNA of cultured CD4+ T cells were generated by the Oncomine TCR Beta short-read assay. TCRdb analysed the PCR reads with MiXCR anew, one entry per CDR3 protein. The sample includes about 9,100 distinct CDR3 sequences, around 60% of them seen just once. The CDR3 sequence is 15 residues long. The V gene end was trimmed by 1 base and the J gene end by 3 bases; junction bases not matched to a gene: 2. This entry is derived from a study of vaccination and CD4 T cells after COVID-19. The treatment was: approximately 10-day PBMC culture with coronavirus spike peptide pools or control peptides (ViraFEST assay).

The clonotype comes from a human donor who had recovered from COVID-19. The specimen sequenced was CD4+ T cells from blood, cultured in vitro. The chain links TRBV12-3 or TRBV12-4 to TRBJ1-5; 8 nucleotides match TRBD1. This chain's CDR3 is CASSLGQGNNQPQHF. DNA for the CDR3: TGTGCCAGCAGTTTAGGACAGGGGAACAATCAGCCCCAGCATTTT.